This T cell receptor (beta chain) was captured in a study of blood T cell repertoires in COVID-19. Study information: COVID-19 samples from acute and convalescent phases originated in the United States, Italy and Spain.

Trimming at V came to 4 bases and at J to 4 bases, leaving 12 bases not matched to a gene. The CDR3 has 16 amino acids. From germline, CDR1 is MGHRA and CDR2 YSYEKL. As handled by the study authors: Researchers report that nucleated cell counts were estimated from reference gene primer amplification. The table came from immunoSEQ multiplex PCR; TCRdb's copy has only in-frame clones and leaves some out. V and J calls and clone size follow that table, whereas D and trimming were derived from the DNA. The repertoire holds 130,000 to 150,000 clones, with 80% as singletons. This chain uses TRBV4-1 with TRBJ1-1, with 7 bases that match TRBD1. This receptor was taken from a man between 60 and 70 years old with active or convalescent COVID-19. Sequencing input: peripheral blood. The chain's CDR3 is CASSRLGQAGGTEAFF. The CDR3 nucleotides read TGCGCCAGCAGCCGACTTGGACAGGCCGGGGGCACTGAAGCTTTCTTT.